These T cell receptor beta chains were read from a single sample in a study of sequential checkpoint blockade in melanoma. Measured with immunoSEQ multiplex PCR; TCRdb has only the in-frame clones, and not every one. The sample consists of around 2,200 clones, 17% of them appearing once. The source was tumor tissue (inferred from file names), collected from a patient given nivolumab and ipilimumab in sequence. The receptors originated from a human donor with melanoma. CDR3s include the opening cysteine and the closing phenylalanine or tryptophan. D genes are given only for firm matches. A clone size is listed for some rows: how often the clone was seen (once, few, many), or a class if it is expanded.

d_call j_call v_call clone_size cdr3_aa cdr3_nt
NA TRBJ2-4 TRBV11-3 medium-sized CASSLEPGALAKNIQYF TGTGCCAGCAGCTTAGAGCCAGGGGCGCTTGCCAAAAACATTCAGTACTTC
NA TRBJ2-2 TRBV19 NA CASSQGGDTGELFF TGTGCCAGTAGTCAGGGTGGCGACACCGGGGAGCTGTTTTTT
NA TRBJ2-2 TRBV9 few CASRKGWDTGELFF TGTGCCAGCAGGAAAGGGTGGGACACCGGGGAGCTGTTTTTT
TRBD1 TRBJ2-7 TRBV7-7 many CASSLVQGESEQYF TGTGCCAGCAGCTTAGTACAGGGGGAAAGCGAGCAGTACTTC
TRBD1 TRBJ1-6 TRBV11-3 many CASSSRTGLSSPLHF TGTGCCAGCAGCTCGAGGACAGGATTAAGTTCACCCCTCCACTTT
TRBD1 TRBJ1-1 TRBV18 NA CASSPQGADTEAFF TGTGCCAGCTCACCCCAGGGGGCCGACACTGAAGCTTTCTTT
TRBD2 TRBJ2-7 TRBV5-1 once CASSFGRDRGIYEQYF TGCGCCAGCAGCTTCGGGAGGGATCGGGGGATCTACGAGCAGTACTTC
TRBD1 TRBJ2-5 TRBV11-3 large CASSPRQGRETQYF TGTGCCAGCAGCCCCCGACAGGGGCGGGAGACCCAGTACTTC
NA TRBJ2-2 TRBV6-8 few CASSFTGRNTGELFF TGTGCCAGCAGTTTCACAGGTAGAAACACCGGGGAGCTGTTTTTT
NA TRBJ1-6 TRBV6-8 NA CASSSHRNDSPLHF TGTGCCAGCAGTTCCCATAGGAATGATTCACCCCTCCACTTT
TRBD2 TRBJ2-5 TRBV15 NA CATSTGLAGVEQETQYF TGTGCCACCAGCACAGGACTAGCGGGAGTCGAACAAGAGACCCAGTACTTC
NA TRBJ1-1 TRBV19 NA CASRNFLYSEATEAFF TGTGCCAGTAGGAATTTCCTCTACAGCGAGGCCACTGAAGCTTTCTTT
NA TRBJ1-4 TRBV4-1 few CASSQVGDEKLFF TGCGCCAGCAGCCAAGTAGGGGATGAAAAACTGTTTTTT
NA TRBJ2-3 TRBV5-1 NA CASSFAPFGASTDTQYF TGCGCCAGCAGCTTCGCTCCGTTTGGGGCTAGCACAGATACGCAGTATTTT
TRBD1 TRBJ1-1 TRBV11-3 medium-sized CASSSDRVKTEAFF TGTGCCAGCAGCTCGGACAGGGTGAAAACTGAAGCTTTCTTT
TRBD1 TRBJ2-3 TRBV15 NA CATKTGQGAYTDTQYF TGTGCCACCAAGACCGGACAGGGGGCCTACACAGATACGCAGTATTTT
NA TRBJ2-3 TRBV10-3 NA CAISEGWGPDTQYF TGTGCCATCAGTGAGGGGTGGGGTCCAGATACGCAGTATTTT
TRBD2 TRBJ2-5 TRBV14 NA CASSQGLAVLHGETQYF TGTGCCAGCAGCCAGGGACTAGCGGTTCTTCATGGGGAGACCCAGTACTTC
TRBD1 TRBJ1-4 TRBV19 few CASSLPGQGNEKLFF TGTGCCAGTAGTCTCCCGGGACAGGGAAATGAAAAACTGTTTTTT
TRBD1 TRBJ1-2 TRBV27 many CASSPGGRGPGGYTF TGTGCCAGCAGTCCAGGTGGCAGGGGGCCGGGTGGCTACACCTTC
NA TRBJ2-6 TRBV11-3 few CASSLGTAGANVLTF TGTGCCAGCAGCTTAGGGACAGCTGGGGCCAACGTCCTGACTTTC
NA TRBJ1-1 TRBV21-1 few CASSVGLGANTEAFF NA
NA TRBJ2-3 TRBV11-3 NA CASSPLAGAGSDTQYF TGTGCCAGCAGCCCCCTTGCGGGGGCGGGATCAGATACGCAGTATTTT
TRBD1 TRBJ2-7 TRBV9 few CASSVEGTGYNEQYF TGTGCCAGCAGCGTAGAGGGGACAGGGTACAACGAGCAGTACTTC
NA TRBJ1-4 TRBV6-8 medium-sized CASSYGRVNNEKLFF TGTGCCAGCAGTTACGGGCGGGTGAATAATGAAAAACTGTTTTTT
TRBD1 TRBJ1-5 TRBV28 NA CASRDTGTGGNQPQHF TGTGCCAGCCGAGATACCGGGACAGGGGGGAATCAGCCCCAGCATTTT
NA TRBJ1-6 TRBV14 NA CASSQNNSPLHF TGTGCCAGCAGCCAAAATAATTCACCCCTCCACTTT
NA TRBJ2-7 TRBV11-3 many CASSSRIRGDEQYF TGTGCCAGCAGCTCGAGGATCAGGGGGGACGAGCAGTACTTC
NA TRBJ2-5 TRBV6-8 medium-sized CASSYIGGQETQYF TGTGCCAGCAGTTATATCGGCGGACAAGAGACCCAGTACTTC
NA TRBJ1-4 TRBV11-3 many CASSQVGAGANEKLFF TGTGCCAGCAGCCAAGTGGGGGCAGGGGCTAATGAAAAACTGTTTTTT
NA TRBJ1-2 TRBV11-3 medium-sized CASSPPAAEDGYTF TGTGCCAGCAGCCCCCCGGCAGCCGAGGATGGCTACACCTTC
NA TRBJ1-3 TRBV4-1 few CASSQSGSETLGNTIYF TGCGCCAGCAGCCAAAGCGGGAGTGAAACGCTTGGAAACACCATATATTTT
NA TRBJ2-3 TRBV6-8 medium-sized CASTTLGVHRQYF TGTGCCAGCACTACCCTCGGCGTACACCGCCAATATTTT
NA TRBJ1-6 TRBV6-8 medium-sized CASSYWGGDSPLHF TGTGCCAGCAGTTACTGGGGTGGGGATTCACCCCTCCACTTT
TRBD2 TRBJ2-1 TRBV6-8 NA CASSPTSGVNEQFF TGTGCCAGCAGTCCGACTAGCGGGGTCAATGAGCAGTTCTTC
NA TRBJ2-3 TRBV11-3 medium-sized CASSLRTTTGTQYF TGTGCCAGCAGCCTAAGGACAACCACGGGTACGCAGTATTTT
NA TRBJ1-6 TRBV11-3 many CASSPTGGRAMGSPLHF TGTGCCAGCAGCCCGACGGGAGGGCGGGCCATGGGTTCACCCCTCCACTTT
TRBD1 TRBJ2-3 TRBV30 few CAWSQTGGSTDTQYF TGTGCCTGGAGTCAAACAGGGGGAAGCACAGATACGCAGTATTTT
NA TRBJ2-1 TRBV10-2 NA CASTENRVAPHEQFF TGCGCCAGCACCGAGAACAGGGTAGCACCCCATGAGCAGTTCTTC
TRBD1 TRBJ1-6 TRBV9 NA CASSGTGTGGSPLHF TGTGCCAGCAGCGGAACCGGGACAGGGGGTTCACCCCTCCACTTT
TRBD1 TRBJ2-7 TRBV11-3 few CASSPDRGRLYEQYF TGTGCCAGCAGCCCGGACAGGGGGAGGTTGTACGAGCAGTACTTC
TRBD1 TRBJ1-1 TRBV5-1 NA CASSPSRQGRAEAFF TGCGCCAGCAGCCCGTCCAGACAGGGCCGGGCTGAAGCTTTCTTT
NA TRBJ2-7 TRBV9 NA CASSVEQGSVYEQYF TGTGCCAGCAGCGTAGAGCAGGGGTCGGTGTACGAGCAGTACTTC
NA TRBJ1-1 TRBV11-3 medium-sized CASSPLGDRGEAFF TGTGCCAGCAGCCCGCTGGGGGACCGCGGTGAAGCTTTCTTT
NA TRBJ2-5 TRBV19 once CASSIGRGMGFPQETQYF TGTGCCAGTAGTATCGGTCGGGGCATGGGCTTTCCGCAAGAGACCCAGTACTTC